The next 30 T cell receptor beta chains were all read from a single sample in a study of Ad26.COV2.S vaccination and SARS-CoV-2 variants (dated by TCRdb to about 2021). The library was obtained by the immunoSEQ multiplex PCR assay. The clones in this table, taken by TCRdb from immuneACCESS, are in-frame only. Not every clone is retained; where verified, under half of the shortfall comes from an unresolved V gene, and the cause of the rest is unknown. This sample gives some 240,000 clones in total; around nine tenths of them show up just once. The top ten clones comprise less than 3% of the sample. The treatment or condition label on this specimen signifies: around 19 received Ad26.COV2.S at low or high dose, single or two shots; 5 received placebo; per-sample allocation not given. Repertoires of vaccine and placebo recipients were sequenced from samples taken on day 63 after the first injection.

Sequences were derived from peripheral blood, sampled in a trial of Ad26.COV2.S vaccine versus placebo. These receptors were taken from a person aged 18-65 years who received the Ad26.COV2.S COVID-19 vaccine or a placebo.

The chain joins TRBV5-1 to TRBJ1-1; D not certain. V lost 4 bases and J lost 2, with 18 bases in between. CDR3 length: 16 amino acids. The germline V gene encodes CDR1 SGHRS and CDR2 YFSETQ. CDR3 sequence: CASSPDLGIANTEAFF. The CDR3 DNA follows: TGCGCCAGCAGCCCCGACTTAGGGATAGCTAACACTGAAGCTTTCTTT.

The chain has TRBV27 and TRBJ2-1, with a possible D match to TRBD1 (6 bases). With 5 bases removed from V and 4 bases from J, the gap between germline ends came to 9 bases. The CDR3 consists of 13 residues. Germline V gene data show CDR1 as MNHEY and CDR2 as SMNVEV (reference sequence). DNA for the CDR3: TGTGCCAGCAGTACGGACAGATACAATGAGCAGTTCTTC. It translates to CASSTDRYNEQFF.

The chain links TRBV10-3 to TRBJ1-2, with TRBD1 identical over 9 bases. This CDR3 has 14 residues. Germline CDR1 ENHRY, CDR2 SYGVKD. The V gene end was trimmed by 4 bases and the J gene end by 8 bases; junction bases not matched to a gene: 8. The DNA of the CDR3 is TGTGCCATCAGTGGAACCGGGACAGGGAGCGGCTACACCTTC. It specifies CAISGTGTGSGYTF.

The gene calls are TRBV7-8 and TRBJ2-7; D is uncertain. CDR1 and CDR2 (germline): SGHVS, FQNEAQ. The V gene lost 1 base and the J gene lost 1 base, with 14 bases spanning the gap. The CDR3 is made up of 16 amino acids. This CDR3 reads CASSLGASPRSYEQYF. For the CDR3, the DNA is TGTGCCAGCAGCTTAGGGGCCTCACCCCGATCCTACGAGCAGTACTTC.

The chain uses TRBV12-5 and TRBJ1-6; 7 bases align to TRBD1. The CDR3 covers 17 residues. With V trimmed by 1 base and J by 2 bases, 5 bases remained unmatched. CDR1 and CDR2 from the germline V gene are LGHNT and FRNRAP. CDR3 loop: CASGLEKQGPYNSPLHF. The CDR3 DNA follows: TGTGCTAGTGGTTTGGAAAAACAGGGGCCCTATAATTCACCCCTCCACTTT.

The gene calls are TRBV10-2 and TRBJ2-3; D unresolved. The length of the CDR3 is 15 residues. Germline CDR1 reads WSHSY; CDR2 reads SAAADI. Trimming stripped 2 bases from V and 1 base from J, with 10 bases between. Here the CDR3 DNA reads TGCGCCAGCAGTGAGATTGTGGCTGGCACAGATACGCAGTATTTT. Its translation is CASSEIVAGTDTQYF.

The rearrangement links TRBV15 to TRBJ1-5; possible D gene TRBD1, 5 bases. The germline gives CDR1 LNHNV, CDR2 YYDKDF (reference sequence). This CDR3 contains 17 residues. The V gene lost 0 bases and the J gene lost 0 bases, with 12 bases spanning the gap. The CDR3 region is CATSRESAGSSNQPQHF. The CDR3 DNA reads TGTGCCACCAGCAGAGAATCGGCAGGGAGTAGCAATCAGCCCCAGCATTTT.

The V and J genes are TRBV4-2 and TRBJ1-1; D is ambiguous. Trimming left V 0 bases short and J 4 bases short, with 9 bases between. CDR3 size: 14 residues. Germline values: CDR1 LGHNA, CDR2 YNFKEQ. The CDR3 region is CASSQDEIATEAFF. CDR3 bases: TGTGCCAGCAGCCAAGATGAGATCGCCACTGAAGCTTTCTTT.

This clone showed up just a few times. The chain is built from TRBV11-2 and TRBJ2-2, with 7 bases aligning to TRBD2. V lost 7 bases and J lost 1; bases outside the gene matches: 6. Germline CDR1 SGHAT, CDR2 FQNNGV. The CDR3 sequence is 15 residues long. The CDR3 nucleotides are TGTGCCAGCACCCCCCAGCGGGGGAACACCGGGGAGCTGTTTTTT. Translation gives CASTPQRGNTGELFF.

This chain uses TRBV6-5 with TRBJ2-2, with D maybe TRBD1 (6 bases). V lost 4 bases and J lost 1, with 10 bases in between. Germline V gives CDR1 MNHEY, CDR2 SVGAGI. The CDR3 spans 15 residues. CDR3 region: CASSFEQGNTGELFF. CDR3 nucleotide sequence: TGTGCCAGCAGTTTTGAACAGGGGAACACCGGGGAGCTGTTTTTT.

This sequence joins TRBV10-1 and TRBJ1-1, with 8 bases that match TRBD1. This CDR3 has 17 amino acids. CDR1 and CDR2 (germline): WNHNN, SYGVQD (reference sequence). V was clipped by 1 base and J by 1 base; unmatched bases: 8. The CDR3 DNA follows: TGCGCCAGCAGTGAGTGTAGCAGGGGGCTTTGGAACACTGAAGCTTTCTTT. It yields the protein CASSECSRGLWNTEAFF.

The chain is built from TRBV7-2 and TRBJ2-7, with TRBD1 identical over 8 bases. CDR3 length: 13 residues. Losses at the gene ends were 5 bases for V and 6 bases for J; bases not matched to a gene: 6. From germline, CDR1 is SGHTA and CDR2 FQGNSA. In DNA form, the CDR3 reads TGTGCCAGCAGCCCGGACAGGGTTGGCGAGCAGTACTTC. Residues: CASSPDRVGEQYF. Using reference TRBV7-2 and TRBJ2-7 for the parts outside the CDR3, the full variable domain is GAGVSQSPSNKVTEKGKDVELRCDPISGHTALYWYRQSLGQGLEFLIYFQGNSAPDKSGLPSDRFSAERTGGSVSTLTIQRTQQEDSAVYLCASSPDRVGEQYFGPGTRLTVT.

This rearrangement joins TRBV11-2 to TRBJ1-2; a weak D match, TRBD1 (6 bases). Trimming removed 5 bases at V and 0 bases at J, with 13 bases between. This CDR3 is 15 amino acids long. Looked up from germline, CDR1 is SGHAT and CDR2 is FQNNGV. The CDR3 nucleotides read TGTGCCAGCAGCCGAGGACAGCTAGCTAACTATGGCTACACCTTC. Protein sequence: CASSRGQLANYGYTF. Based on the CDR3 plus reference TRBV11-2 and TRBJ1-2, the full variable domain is EAGVAQSPRYKIIEKRQSVAFWCNPISGHATLYWYQQILGQGPKLLIQFQNNGVVDDSQLPKDRFSAERLKGVDSTLKIQPAKLEDSAVYLCASSRGQLANYGYTFGSGTRLTVV.

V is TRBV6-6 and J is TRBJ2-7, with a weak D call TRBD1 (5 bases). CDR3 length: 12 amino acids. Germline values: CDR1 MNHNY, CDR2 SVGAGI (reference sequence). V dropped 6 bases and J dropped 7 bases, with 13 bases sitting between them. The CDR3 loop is CASSTGQTEQYV. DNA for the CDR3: TGTGCCAGCAGCACCGGACAAACGGAGCAGTACGTC.

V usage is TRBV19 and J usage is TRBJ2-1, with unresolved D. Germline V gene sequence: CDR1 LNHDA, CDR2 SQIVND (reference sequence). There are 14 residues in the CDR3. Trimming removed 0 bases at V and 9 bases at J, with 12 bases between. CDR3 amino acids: CASSIDRGPSEQFF. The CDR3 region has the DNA TGTGCCAGTAGTATAGATCGCGGACCCAGTGAGCAGTTCTTC.

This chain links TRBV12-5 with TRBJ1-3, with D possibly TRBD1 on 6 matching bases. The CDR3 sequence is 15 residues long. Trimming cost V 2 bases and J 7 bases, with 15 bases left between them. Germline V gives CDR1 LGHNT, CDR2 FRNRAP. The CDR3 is CASGLSTGPWNTIYF. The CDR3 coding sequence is TGTGCTAGTGGTTTGAGCACAGGGCCGTGGAACACCATATATTTT. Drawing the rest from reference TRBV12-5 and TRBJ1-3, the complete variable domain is DARVTQTPRHKVTEMGQEVTMRCQPILGHNTVFWYRQTMMQGLELLAYFRNRAPLDDSGMPKDRFSAEMPDATLATLKIQPSEPRDSAVYFCASGLSTGPWNTIYFGEGSWLTVV.

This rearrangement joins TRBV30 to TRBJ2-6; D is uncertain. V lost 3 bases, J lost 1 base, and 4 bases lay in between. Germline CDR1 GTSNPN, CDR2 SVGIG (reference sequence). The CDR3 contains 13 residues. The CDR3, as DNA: TGTGCCTGGAGGGCTTCTGGGGCCAACGTCCTGACTTTC. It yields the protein CAWRASGANVLTF.

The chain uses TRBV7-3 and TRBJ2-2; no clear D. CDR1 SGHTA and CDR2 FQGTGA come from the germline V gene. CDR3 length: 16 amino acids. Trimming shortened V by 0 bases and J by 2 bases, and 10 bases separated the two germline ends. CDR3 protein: CASSLTSLGNTGELFF. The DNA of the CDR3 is TGTGCCAGCAGCTTAACGTCGCTAGGAAACACCGGGGAGCTGTTTTTT.

Here the CDR3 reads CASSLSGPHLSTDTQYF. CDR3 DNA: TGTGCCAGCAGCTTAAGCGGGCCCCATCTGAGCACAGATACGCAGTATTTT. This chain joins TRBV11-3 and TRBJ2-3, with a possible D match to TRBD2 (6 bases). The CDR3 loop spans 17 amino acids. CDR1 is SGHNT, CDR2 YENEEA, per germline. Trimming removed 2 bases from V and 0 bases from J, with 15 bases in between.

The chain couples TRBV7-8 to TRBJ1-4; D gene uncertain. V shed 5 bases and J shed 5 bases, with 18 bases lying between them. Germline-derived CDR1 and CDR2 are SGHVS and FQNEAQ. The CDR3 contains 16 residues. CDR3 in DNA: TGTGCCAGCAGCGCCCGGTCAGGTCTCGGGAATGAAAAACTGTTTTTT. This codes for CASSARSGLGNEKLFF.

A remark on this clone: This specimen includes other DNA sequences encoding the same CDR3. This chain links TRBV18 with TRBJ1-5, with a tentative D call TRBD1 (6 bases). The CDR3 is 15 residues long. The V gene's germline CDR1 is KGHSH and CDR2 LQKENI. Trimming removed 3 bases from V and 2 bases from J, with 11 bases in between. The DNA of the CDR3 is TGTGCCAGCTCACCCTCAGGGGACGGCAATCAGCCCCAGCATTTT. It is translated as CASSPSGDGNQPQHF.

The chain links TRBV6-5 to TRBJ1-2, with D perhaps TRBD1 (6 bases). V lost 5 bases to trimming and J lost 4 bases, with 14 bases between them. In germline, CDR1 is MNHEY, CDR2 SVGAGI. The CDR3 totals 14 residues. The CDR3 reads CASSPRTAVYGYTF. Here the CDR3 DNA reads TGTGCCAGCAGTCCGCGGACAGCCGTCTATGGCTACACCTTC.

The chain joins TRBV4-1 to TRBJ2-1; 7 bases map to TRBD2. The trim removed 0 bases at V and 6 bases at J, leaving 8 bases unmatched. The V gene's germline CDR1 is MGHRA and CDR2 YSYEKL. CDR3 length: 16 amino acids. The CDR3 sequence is CASSQDAREPLNEQFF. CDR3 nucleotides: TGCGCCAGCAGCCAAGATGCGCGGGAGCCACTCAATGAGCAGTTCTTC.

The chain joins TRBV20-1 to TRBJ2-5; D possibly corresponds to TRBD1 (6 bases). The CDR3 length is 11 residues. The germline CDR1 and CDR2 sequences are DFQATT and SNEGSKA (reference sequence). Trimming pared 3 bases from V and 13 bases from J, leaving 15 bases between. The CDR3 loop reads CSASDNRESYF. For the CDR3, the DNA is TGCAGTGCTAGTGATAACAGGGAATCGTACTTC.

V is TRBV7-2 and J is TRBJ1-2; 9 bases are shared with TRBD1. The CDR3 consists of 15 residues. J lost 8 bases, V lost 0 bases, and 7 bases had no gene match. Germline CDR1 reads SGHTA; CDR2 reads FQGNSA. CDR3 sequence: CASSLAVTGGQGYTF. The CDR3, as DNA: TGTGCCAGCAGCTTAGCGGTAACAGGGGGCCAGGGCTACACCTTC.

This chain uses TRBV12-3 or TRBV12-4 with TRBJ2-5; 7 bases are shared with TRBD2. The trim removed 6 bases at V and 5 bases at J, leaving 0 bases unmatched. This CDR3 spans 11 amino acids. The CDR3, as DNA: TGTGCCAGCAGGGGAGGGGAGACCCAGTACTTC. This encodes CASRGGETQYF.

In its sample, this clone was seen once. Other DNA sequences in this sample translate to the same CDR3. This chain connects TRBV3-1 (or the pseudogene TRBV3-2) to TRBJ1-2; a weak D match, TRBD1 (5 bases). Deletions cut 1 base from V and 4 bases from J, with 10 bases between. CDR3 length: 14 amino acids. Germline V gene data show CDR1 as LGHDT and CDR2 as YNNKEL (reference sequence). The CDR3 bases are TGTGCCAGCAGCCAAGGGGGCCCAGGCTATGGCTACACCTTC. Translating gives CASSQGGPGYGYTF.

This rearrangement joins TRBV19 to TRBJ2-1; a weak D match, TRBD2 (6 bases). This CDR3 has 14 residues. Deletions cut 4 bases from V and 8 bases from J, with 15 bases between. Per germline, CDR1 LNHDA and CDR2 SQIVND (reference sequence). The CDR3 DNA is TGTGCCAGTAGTACTTCTCCCGGAGGGGATGAGCAGTTCTTC. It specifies CASSTSPGGDEQFF.

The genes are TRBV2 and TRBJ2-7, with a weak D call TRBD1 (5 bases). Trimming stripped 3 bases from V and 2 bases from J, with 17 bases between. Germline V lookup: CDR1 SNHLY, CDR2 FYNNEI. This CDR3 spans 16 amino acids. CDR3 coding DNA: TGTGCCAGCAGTGAGGGGCATCTCGCTGGCACCTACGAGCAGTACGTC. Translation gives CASSEGHLAGTYEQYV.

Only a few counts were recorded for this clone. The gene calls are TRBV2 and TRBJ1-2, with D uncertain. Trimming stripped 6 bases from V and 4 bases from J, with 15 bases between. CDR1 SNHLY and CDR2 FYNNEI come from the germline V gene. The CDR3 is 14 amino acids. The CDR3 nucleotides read TGTGCCAGCAGAATGGAGGCAGGCTTCTATGGCTACACCTTC. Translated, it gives CASRMEAGFYGYTF.